The next 28 T cell receptor beta chains were all read from a single sample in a study of T cells after yellow fever vaccination. TCRdb itself ran the 5' RACE reads through MiXCR, one entry per CDR3 protein. The sample includes about 160,000 distinct CDR3 sequences, more than 5.5% of them seen just once. Sequenced material: CD4+ T cells sorted from PBMCs, taken around 5 days after the first yellow fever vaccination. These receptor sequences come from a man in his late teens or twenties who received the YFV17D yellow fever vaccine.

In its sample, this clonotype was seen many times. At one of its ends the junction is not consistent with the germline gene, which may arise from a read error. The chain carries TRBV7-6 and TRBJ2-1; 8 nucleotides agree with TRBD2. Germline V CDR1 and CDR2: SGHVS, FNYEAQ. This CDR3 has 15 amino acids. The CDR3 spells CASSLAQGGRNEQFF. CDR3 bases: TGTGCCAGCAGCCTAGCGCAGGGCGGGAGGAATGAGCAGTTCTTC.

This clonotype has at least ten counts. The chain couples TRBV1 to TRBJ2-1; TRBD2, as called in the table, went unchecked against the DNA. TRBV1 is tagged as a pseudogene. The CDR3 covers 13 residues. CDR3 sequence reads: CTSSQGDFLVRFF. As DNA, the CDR3 is TGCACCAGCAGCCAAGGGGACTTCTTAGTGCGGTTCTTC.

This clonotype was counted between two and nine times. V and J are TRBV4-3 and TRBJ2-3; D unclear. The CDR3 is 14 residues long. Trimming removed 0 bases from V and 2 bases from J, with 6 bases in between. Germline V CDR1 and CDR2: LGHNA, YSLEER. The CDR3 DNA follows: TGCGCCAGCAGCCAAGACTTCAACACAGATACGCAGTATTTT. This codes for CASSQDFNTDTQYF.

This clonotype was observed at least ten times. The chain is built from TRBV7-3 and TRBJ2-1; TRBD2 aligns across 12 bases. This CDR3 is 15 amino acids long. Germline V gene data show CDR1 as SGHTA and CDR2 as FQGTGA. V trimming: 5 bases; J trimming: 2 bases; junction bases outside the gene matches: 1. CDR3 bases: TGTGCCAGCAGCCCTAGCGGGGGGGCCTACAATGAGCAGTTCTTC. Protein sequence: CASSPSGGAYNEQFF.

The chain is built from TRBV18 and TRBJ1-3; maybe TRBD1 (6 bases). The CDR3 contains 15 residues. Germline V gives CDR1 KGHSH, CDR2 LQKENI. V gave up 3 bases and J gave up 0 bases, with 9 bases separating them. The CDR3 nucleotides read TGTGCCAGCTCACCCGGGACACCCTCTGGAAACACCATATATTTT. Amino acids: CASSPGTPSGNTIYF.

This clonotype was observed at least ten times. The V and J genes are TRBV7-2 and TRBJ1-1; TRBD1 is a possible D gene (5 bases). The V gene lost 1 base and the J gene lost 3 bases, with 9 bases spanning the gap. Germline V gene sequence: CDR1 SGHTA, CDR2 FQGNSA. This CDR3 has 14 amino acids. In nucleotides, the CDR3 is TGTGCCAGCAGCTTAGATCAGGGTTACACTGAAGCTTTCTTT. Residues: CASSLDQGYTEAFF.

This clonotype was seen a handful of times. This chain links TRBV11-2 with TRBJ2-4, with D possibly matching TRBD2 (6 bases). CDR3 length equals 13 residues. The germline V gene has CDR1 SGHAT and CDR2 FQNNGV. V was trimmed by 4 bases and J by 8 bases, leaving 12 bases between them. In DNA form, the CDR3 reads TGTGCCAGCAGCTCCTTGGGGGGAGACATTCAGTACTTC. Encoded protein: CASSSLGGDIQYF.

This clonotype has at least ten counts. The chain carries TRBV28 and TRBJ1-4; D may be TRBD1 (6 bases). This CDR3 contains 13 residues. CDR1 and CDR2 (germline): MDHEN, SYDVKM. V lost 5 bases and J 7 bases, leaving 11 bases between the germline ends. The chain's CDR3 is CASSAGTLEKLFF. CDR3 bases: TGTGCCAGCAGTGCAGGGACACTTGAAAAACTGTTTTTT.

The CDR3 reads CASSPGQHTDTQYF. CDR3 bases: TGTGCCAGCAGCCCGGGACAGCACACAGATACGCAGTATTTT. The chain recombines TRBV7-9 with TRBJ2-3; TRBD1 matches 7 bases. The CDR3 covers 14 residues. V lost 5 bases to trimming and J lost 2 bases; unmatched junction nucleotides: 4. Germline loops: CDR1 SEHNR, CDR2 FQNEAQ (reference sequence).

This clonotype has ten or more counts. This rearrangement joins TRBV11-1 to TRBJ2-3; TRBD2 is a possible D gene (6 bases). V was cut by 1 base and J by 0 bases, with 17 bases left in between. This CDR3 contains 18 residues. Germline CDR1 SGHAT, CDR2 FQDESV (reference sequence). In nucleotides, the CDR3 is TGTGCCAGCAGCTTAGGACTAGATTGGGGCACTAGCACAGATACGCAGTATTTT. Protein sequence: CASSLGLDWGTSTDTQYF.

This rearrangement joins TRBV5-1 to TRBJ1-1, with TRBD1 identical over 8 bases. Germline V CDR1 and CDR2: SGHRS, YFSETQ. Trimming cost V 4 bases and J 2 bases; bases outside gene matches: 7. The CDR3 runs 15 residues. The CDR3 here is CASSVTGQENTEAFF. The CDR3 nucleotides read TGCGCCAGCAGCGTAACGGGACAGGAAAACACTGAAGCTTTCTTT.

This clonotype showed up many times. This rearrangement joins TRBV10-3 to TRBJ1-5, with 9 bases fitting TRBD1. The CDR3 is 17 amino acids. The germline gives CDR1 ENHRY, CDR2 SYGVKD. With 2 bases clipped from V and 7 bases from J, the junction kept 12 bases outside the gene matches. CDR3 protein: CAISETLGQGAFQPQHF. The CDR3 coding sequence is TGTGCCATCAGTGAGACTTTGGGACAGGGTGCGTTCCAGCCCCAGCATTTT.

The V and J genes are TRBV12-3 or TRBV12-4 and TRBJ1-2; the D gene is possibly TRBD1 (6 bases). Trimming pared 2 bases from V and 0 bases from J, leaving 16 bases between. CDR3 length equals 17 residues. The CDR3 here is CASSLRWMDSPNYGYTF. The CDR3 DNA is TGTGCCAGCAGTTTAAGATGGATGGACAGCCCTAACTATGGCTACACCTTC.

This clonotype was observed a handful of times. The chain couples TRBV30 to TRBJ2-5; a possible D gene is TRBD1 (6 bases). The length of the CDR3 is 17 residues. The germline CDR1 and CDR2 sequences are GTSNPN and SVGIG (reference sequence). V was shortened by 0 bases and J by 5 bases, with 22 bases between the two germline ends. The CDR3 loop reads CAWSVPVGGRGFETQYF. CDR3 in DNA: TGTGCCTGGAGTGTACCGGTGGGCGGCAGGGGATTCGAGACCCAGTACTTC. The entire variable domain, with the rest obtained from reference TRBV30 and TRBJ2-5, is as follows: SQTIHQWPATLVQPVGSPLSLECTVEGTSNPNLYWYRQAAGRGLQLLFYSVGIGQISSEVPQNLSASRPQDRQFILSSKKLLLSDSGFYLCAWSVPVGGRGFETQYFGPGTRLLVL.

This clonotype was seen only a few times. The chain employs TRBV7-2 and TRBJ1-5; TRBD1 matches at 7 bases. V shed 1 base, J shed 4 bases, and the junction held 4 bases outside the gene matches. Germline CDR1 reads SGHTA; CDR2 reads FQGNSA. The CDR3 loop spans 15 amino acids. The CDR3 sequence is CASSLEAGGNQPQHF. CDR3 DNA: TGTGCCAGCAGCTTAGAAGCAGGGGGGAATCAGCCCCAGCATTTT.

This clonotype was found many times. The chain couples TRBV5-1 to TRBJ2-5, with D perhaps given as TRBD1 or TRBD2 (5 bases each). This CDR3 comprises 13 residues. Trimming pared 2 bases from V and 5 bases from J, leaving 10 bases between. Germline V CDR1 and CDR2: SGHRS, YFSETQ. As DNA, the CDR3 is TGCGCCAGCAGCTTCGGGACGGGGGAGACCCAGTACTTC. Residues: CASSFGTGETQYF.

The rearrangement links TRBV25-1 to TRBJ2-5; D possibly corresponds to TRBD2 (6 bases). This CDR3 spans 17 amino acids. In germline, CDR1 is MGHDK, CDR2 SYGVNS. The V end was cut by 3 bases, the J end by 1 base, with 18 bases between. CDR3 bases: TGTGCCAGCAGTGATTCGTGGGGGGAGGCCGTCCAAGAGACCCAGTACTTC. Protein sequence: CASSDSWGEAVQETQYF.

This chain connects TRBV7-2 to TRBJ2-5; D unresolved. V gave up 3 bases and J gave up 4 bases, with 15 bases separating them. From germline, CDR1 is SGHTA and CDR2 FQGNSA. The CDR3 has 15 amino acids. CDR3 in DNA: TGTGCCAGCAGCTTCGGACCTACGCCAGGAGAGACCCAGTACTTC. It codes for CASSFGPTPGETQYF.

This rearrangement joins TRBV7-9 to TRBJ1-1, with D possibly being TRBD1 (5 bases). The CDR3 is 12 amino acids. Germline V gene sequence: CDR1 SEHNR, CDR2 FQNEAQ (reference sequence). V was shortened by 6 bases and J by 12 bases, with 17 bases between the two germline ends. The CDR3 loop is CASSRPGGGPFF. CDR3 DNA: TGTGCCAGCAGTCGCCCCGGGGGAGGCCCTTTCTTT.

This clonotype occurred once. A much larger clone lies a single base off, so this may be a read error. This chain uses TRBV4-1 with TRBJ2-2, with D perhaps matching TRBD2 (5 bases). V was clipped by 6 bases and J by 5 bases, with 19 bases between them. Germline V gene lookup returns CDR1 MGHRA and CDR2 YSYEKL. This CDR3 is built from 16 residues. The CDR3 region is CASRVIRKRGTGELFF. The CDR3 region has the DNA TGCGCCAGCAGGGTTATTAGGAAGAGAGGGACCGGGGAGCTGTTTTTT.

This clonotype was counted many times. V usage is TRBV27 and J usage is TRBJ1-1; D uncertain. V lost 7 bases, J lost 1 base, and 10 bases lay in between. The CDR3 consists of 13 residues. Germline-derived CDR1 and CDR2 are MNHEY and SMNVEV (reference sequence). CDR3 sequence reads: CASTSRENTEAFF. The CDR3 nucleotides read TGTGCCAGCACCAGCCGGGAGAACACTGAAGCTTTCTTT.

The chain recombines TRBV5-6 with TRBJ2-5; 9 positions agree with TRBD1. Unmatched junction bases numbered 2, after V lost 0 bases and J lost 2 bases. CDR3 size: 15 residues. The germline V gene has CDR1 SGHDT and CDR2 YYEEEE. CDR3 loop: CASSLDRGLQETQYF. As DNA, the CDR3 is TGTGCCAGCAGCTTGGACAGGGGGCTACAAGAGACCCAGTACTTC.

This clonotype has ten or more counts. This chain connects TRBV5-1 to TRBJ2-3; possibly TRBD1 or TRBD2 for D (6 bases each). Germline loops: CDR1 SGHRS, CDR2 YFSETQ. This CDR3 region has 15 residues. Trimming removed 4 bases from V and 2 bases from J, with 14 bases in between. CDR3 bases: TGCGCCAGCAGCCCTATTCGGGGGCCCACAGATACGCAGTATTTT. This gives the protein CASSPIRGPTDTQYF. The whole variable domain, filled in from reference TRBV5-1 and TRBJ2-3, reads KAGVTQTPRYLIKTRGQQVTLSCSPISGHRSVSWYQQTPGQGLQFLFEYFSETQRNKGNFPGRFSGRQFSNSRSEMNVSTLELGDSALYLCASSPIRGPTDTQYFGPGTRLTVL.

Many counts were recorded for this clonotype. The chain links TRBV28 to TRBJ2-3, with 12 bases identical to TRBD2. Germline V gene sequence: CDR1 MDHEN, CDR2 SYDVKM. V was pared by 4 bases and J by 6 bases, with 5 bases of the junction left unmatched. The CDR3 spans 15 residues. CDR3 loop: CASSSSGGALDTQYF. The CDR3 DNA sequence: TGTGCCAGCAGTTCTAGCGGGGGGGCCTTGGATACGCAGTATTTT.

This clonotype was recorded at least ten times. V is TRBV5-1 and J is TRBJ2-7; 7 nucleotides match TRBD1. V trimming: 0 bases; J trimming: 2 bases; junction bases outside the gene matches: 2. Per the germline V gene, CDR1 is SGHRS and CDR2 is YFSETQ. The CDR3 is 14 amino acids. For the CDR3, the DNA is TGCGCCAGCAGCTTGGGAGGGACAGCCTACGAGCAGTACGTC. This translates into CASSLGGTAYEQYV.

This clonotype appeared many times. The chain uses TRBV5-1 and TRBJ2-7; 9 bases agree with TRBD1. J gave up 3 bases and V 4 bases, and 5 bases lay outside the gene matches. Germline V gene data show CDR1 as SGHRS and CDR2 as YFSETQ. This CDR3 comprises 14 residues. The CDR3 protein is CASSPGQGSYEQYF. The CDR3 region has the DNA TGCGCCAGCAGCCCGGGACAGGGAAGCTACGAGCAGTACTTC.

The J gene is TRBJ1-3, the V gene TRBV21-1; the D call TRBD1 from the table was never checked on the DNA. TRBV21-1 is described as a pseudogene. The CDR3 is 13 amino acids. For the CDR3, the DNA is TGTGCCAGCAGCAAAGGGGGGAGAAACACCATATATTTT. Translation: CASSKGGRNTIYF.

There are many counts of this clonotype. This chain connects TRBV3-1 to TRBJ2-3; a weak D match, TRBD2 (5 bases). CDR3 length equals 16 residues. CDR1 is LGHDT, CDR2 YNNKEL, per germline (reference sequence). V lost 1 base to trimming and J lost 4 bases, with 15 bases between them. CDR3 nucleotides: TGTGCCAGCAGCCAAGGGCGTCCGGGGTGGGCAGATACGCAGTATTTT. Translating it yields CASSQGRPGWADTQYF.